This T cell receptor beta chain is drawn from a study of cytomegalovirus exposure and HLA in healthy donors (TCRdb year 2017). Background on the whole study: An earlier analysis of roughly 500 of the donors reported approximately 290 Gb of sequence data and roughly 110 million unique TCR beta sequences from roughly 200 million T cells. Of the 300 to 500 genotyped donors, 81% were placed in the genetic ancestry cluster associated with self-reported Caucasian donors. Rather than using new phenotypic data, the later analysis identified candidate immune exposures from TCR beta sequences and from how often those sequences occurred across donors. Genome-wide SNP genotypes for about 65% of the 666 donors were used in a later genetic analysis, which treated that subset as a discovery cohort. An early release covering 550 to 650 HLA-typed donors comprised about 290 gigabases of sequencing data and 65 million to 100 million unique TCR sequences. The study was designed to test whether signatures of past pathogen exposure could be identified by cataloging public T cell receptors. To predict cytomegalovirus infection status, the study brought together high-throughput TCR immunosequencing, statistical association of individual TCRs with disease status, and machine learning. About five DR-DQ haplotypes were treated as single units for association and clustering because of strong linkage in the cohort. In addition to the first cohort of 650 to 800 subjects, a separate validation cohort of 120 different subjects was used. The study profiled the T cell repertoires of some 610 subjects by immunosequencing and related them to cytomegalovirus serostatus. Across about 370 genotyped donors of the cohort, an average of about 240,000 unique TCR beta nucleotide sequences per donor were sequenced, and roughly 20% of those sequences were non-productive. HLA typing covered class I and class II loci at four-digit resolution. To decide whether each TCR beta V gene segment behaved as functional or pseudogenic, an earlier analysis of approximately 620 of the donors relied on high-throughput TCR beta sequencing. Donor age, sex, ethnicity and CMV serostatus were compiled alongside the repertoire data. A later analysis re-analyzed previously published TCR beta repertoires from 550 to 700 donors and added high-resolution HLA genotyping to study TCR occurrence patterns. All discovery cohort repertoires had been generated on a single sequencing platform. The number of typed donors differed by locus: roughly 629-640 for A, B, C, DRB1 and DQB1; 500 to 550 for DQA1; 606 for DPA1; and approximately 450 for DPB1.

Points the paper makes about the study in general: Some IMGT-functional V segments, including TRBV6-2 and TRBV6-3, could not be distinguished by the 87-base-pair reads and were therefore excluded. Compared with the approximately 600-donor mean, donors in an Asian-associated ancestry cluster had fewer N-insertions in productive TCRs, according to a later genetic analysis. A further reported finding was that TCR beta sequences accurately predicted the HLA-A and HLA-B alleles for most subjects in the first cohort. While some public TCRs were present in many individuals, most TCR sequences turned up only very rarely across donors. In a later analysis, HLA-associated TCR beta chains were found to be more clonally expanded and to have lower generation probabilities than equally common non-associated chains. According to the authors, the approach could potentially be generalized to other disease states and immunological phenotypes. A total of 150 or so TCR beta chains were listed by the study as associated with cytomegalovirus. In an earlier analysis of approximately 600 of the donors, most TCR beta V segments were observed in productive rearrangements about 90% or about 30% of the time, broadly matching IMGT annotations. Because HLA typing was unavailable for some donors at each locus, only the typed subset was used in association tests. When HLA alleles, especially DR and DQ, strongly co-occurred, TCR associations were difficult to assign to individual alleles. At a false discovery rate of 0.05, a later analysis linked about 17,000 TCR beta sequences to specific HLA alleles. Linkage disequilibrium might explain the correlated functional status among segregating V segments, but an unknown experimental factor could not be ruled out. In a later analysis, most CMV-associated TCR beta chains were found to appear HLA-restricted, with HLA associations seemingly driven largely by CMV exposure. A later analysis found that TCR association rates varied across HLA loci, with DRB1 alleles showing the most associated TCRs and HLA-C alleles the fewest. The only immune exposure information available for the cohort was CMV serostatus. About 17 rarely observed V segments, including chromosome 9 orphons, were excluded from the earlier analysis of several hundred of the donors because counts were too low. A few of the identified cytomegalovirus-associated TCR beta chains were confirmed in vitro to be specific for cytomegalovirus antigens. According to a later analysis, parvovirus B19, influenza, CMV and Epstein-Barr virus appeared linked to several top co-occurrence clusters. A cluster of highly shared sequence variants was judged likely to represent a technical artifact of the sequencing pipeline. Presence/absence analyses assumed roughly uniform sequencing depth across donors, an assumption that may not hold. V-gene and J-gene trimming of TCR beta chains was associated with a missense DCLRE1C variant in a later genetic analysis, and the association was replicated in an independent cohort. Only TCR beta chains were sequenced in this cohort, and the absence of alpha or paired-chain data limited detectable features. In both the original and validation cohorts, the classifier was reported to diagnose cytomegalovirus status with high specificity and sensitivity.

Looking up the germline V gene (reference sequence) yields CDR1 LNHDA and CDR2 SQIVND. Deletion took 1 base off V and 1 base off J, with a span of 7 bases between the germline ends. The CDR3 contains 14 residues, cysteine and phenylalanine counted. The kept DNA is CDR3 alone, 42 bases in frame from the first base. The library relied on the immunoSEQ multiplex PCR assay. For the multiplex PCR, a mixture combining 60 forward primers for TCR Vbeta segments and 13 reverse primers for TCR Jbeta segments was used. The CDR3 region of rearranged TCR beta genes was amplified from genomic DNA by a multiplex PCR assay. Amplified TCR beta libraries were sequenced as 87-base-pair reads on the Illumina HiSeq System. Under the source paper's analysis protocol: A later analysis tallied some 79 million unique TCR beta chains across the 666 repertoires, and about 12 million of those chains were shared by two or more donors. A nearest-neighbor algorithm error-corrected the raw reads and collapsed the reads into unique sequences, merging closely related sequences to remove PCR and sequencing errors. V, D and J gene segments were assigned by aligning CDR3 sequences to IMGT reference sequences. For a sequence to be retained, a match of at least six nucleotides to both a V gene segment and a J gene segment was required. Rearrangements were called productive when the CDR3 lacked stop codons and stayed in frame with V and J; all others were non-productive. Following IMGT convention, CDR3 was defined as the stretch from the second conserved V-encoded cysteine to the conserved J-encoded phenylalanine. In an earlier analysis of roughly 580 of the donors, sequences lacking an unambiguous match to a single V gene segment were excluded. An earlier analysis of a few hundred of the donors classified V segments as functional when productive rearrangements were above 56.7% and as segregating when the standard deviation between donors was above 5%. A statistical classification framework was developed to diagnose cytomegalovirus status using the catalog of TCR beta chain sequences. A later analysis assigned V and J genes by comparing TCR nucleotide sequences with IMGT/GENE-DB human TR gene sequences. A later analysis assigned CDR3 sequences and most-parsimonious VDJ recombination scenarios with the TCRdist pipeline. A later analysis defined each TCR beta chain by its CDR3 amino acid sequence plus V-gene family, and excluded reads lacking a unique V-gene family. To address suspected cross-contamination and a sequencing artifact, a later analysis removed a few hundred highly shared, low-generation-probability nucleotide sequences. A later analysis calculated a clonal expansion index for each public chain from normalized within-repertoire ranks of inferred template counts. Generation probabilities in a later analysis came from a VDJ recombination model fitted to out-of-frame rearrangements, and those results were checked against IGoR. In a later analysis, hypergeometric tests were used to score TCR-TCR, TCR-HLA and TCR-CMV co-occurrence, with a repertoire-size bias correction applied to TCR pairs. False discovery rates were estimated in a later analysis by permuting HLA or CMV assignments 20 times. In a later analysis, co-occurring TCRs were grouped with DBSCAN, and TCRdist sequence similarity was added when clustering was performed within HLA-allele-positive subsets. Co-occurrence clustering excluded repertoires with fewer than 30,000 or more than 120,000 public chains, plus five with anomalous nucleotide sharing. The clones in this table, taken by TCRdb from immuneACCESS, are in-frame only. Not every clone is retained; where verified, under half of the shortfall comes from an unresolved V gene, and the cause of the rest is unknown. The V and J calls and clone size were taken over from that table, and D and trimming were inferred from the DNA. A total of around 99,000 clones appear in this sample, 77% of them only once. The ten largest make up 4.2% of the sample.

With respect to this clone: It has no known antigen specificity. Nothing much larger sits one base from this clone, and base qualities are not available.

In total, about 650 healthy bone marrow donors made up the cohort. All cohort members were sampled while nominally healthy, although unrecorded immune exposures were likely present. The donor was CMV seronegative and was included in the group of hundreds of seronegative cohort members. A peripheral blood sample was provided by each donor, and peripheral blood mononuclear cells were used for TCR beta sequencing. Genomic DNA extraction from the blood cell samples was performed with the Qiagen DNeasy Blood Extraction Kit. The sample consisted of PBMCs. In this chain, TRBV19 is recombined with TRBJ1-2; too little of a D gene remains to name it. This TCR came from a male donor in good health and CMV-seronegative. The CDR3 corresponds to CASSIASLNYGYTF. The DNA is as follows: TGTGCCAGTAGTATAGCTAGCCTTAACTATGGCTACACCTTC.